The 30 T cell receptor beta chains in this list originate from one sample, sequenced in a study of vaccination and CD4 T cells after COVID-19. TCRdb re-called the PCR reads with MiXCR, one entry per CDR3 protein. The data hold 15,000 to 20,000 distinct CDR3 sequences, with approximately 67% observed a single time. The sample was CD4+ T cells from blood, taken before SARS-CoV-2 vaccination. The receptor set was obtained from a human donor who had recovered from COVID-19.

The rearrangement links TRBV12-3 or TRBV12-4 to TRBJ2-3; D might be TRBD2 (7 bases). V dropped 3 bases and J dropped 0 bases, with 16 bases sitting between them. The CDR3 extends over 17 amino acids. This CDR3 reads CASSFGGGSGSTDTQYF. The CDR3 coding sequence is TGTGCCAGCAGTTTTGGGGGCGGTAGCGGGAGCACAGATACGCAGTATTTT.

The rearrangement links TRBV10-3 to TRBJ2-3; no clear D gene. The CDR3 covers 14 residues. V was pared by 4 bases and J by 5 bases, with 13 bases between. Germline V gives CDR1 ENHRY, CDR2 SYGVKD. CDR3 sequence: CAISAETSGDTQYF. In nucleotides, the CDR3 is TGTGCCATCAGTGCGGAGACCTCGGGAGATACGCAGTATTTT.

V usage is TRBV2 and J usage is TRBJ2-7, with TRBD2 identical over 8 bases. The CDR3 spans 14 residues. Germline lookup yields CDR1 SNHLY and CDR2 FYNNEI. Germline trimming cut 7 bases from V and 1 base from J; bases unmatched to any gene: 6. CDR3 coding DNA: TGTGCCAGCAACAGCGGGAGTGGTTCCTACGAGCAGTACTTC. It encodes CASNSGSGSYEQYF.

This clonotype has a handful of counts. This chain joins TRBV10-3 and TRBJ2-3, with 10 nucleotides matching TRBD2. With V trimmed by 5 bases and J by 3 bases, 2 bases remained unmatched. CDR1 is ENHRY, CDR2 SYGVKD, per germline. The CDR3 runs to 14 residues. The CDR3 region has the DNA TGTGCCATCAGTCCGGGACTAGCGACAGATACGCAGTATTTT. It codes for CAISPGLATDTQYF.

The rearrangement joins TRBV19 to TRBJ2-1, with 10 positions matching TRBD2. V lost 11 bases to trimming and J lost 10 bases; unmatched junction nucleotides: 11. Germline V gene sequence: CDR1 LNHDA, CDR2 SQIVND (reference sequence). The length of the CDR3 is 13 residues. Here the CDR3 DNA reads TGTGCCTCAGAGGTTAGCGGGGGGTACGAGCAGTTCTTC. This sequence encodes CASEVSGGYEQFF.

In this sample, this clonotype turned up once. V gene TRBV12-3 or TRBV12-4 combines with J gene TRBJ2-7; the D gene is possibly TRBD2 (5 bases). This CDR3 contains 17 residues. V lost 2 bases to trimming and J lost 0 bases, with 17 bases between them. Here the CDR3 reads CASSLSPYGGHSYEQYF. Here the CDR3 DNA reads TGTGCCAGCAGTTTATCCCCGTACGGCGGGCACTCCTACGAGCAGTACTTC.

There are a few counts of this clonotype. The V call is TRBV20-1, the J call TRBJ2-2; maybe TRBD2 (6 bases). CDR1 DFQATT and CDR2 SNEGSKA come from the germline V gene (reference sequence). V lost 5 bases and J 4 bases, leaving 11 bases between the germline ends. The CDR3 covers 13 residues. CDR3 nucleotide sequence: TGCAGTGCTTCCGGGACTCCCACCGGGGAGCTGTTTTTT. It encodes CSASGTPTGELFF.

In DNA form, the CDR3 reads TGTGCCAGCAGTATCCCCTATAGCGGGAGTCCCAACGAGCAGTACTTC. Its protein product is CASSIPYSGSPNEQYF. The rearrangement uses TRBV7-2 and TRBJ2-7; 9 positions agree with TRBD2. V lost 6 bases to trimming and J lost 5 bases; unmatched junction nucleotides: 14. Germline-derived CDR1 and CDR2 are SGHTA and FQGNSA. The CDR3 is made up of 16 amino acids.

This chain links TRBV20-1 with TRBJ2-1, with 7 bases that match TRBD1. V gave up 5 bases and J gave up 6 bases; unmatched junction bases: 10. This CDR3 has 14 residues. Germline-derived CDR1 and CDR2 are DFQATT and SNEGSKA (reference sequence). DNA for the CDR3: TGCAGTGCTCCCCGGGCCAGGGGGAGCAATGAGCAGTTCTTC. This codes for CSAPRARGSNEQFF.

The rearrangement links TRBV6-5 to TRBJ2-7, with D perhaps matching TRBD1 or TRBD2 (6 bases each). Germline CDR1 MNHEY, CDR2 SVGAGI. V lost 3 bases and J lost 6, with 18 bases in between. This CDR3 has 15 residues. The chain's CDR3 is CASSYKSGGRIEQYF. The CDR3 bases are TGTGCCAGCAGTTATAAATCTGGGGGGCGCATCGAGCAGTACTTC.

The chain is built from TRBV20-1 and TRBJ2-5, with D perhaps assigned TRBD1 or TRBD2 (7 bases each). The ends were cut back, 0 bases at V and 4 bases at J, with 12 bases in the middle. The germline V gene has CDR1 DFQATT and CDR2 SNEGSKA (reference sequence). The CDR3 loop spans 14 amino acids. The CDR3 spells CSARDQGGLETQYF. In nucleotides, the CDR3 is TGCAGTGCTAGAGATCAGGGGGGGTTAGAGACCCAGTACTTC.

This clonotype has only one observation. The CDR3 reads CSARDQGSYEQYF. DNA for the CDR3: TGCAGTGCTAGAGATCAAGGATCCTACGAGCAGTACTTC. The rearrangement links TRBV20-1 to TRBJ2-7, with D unclear. The CDR3 totals 13 residues. V was clipped by 0 bases and J by 1 base, with 7 bases between them. Germline assignment: CDR1 DFQATT and CDR2 SNEGSKA (reference sequence).

This chain links TRBV27 with TRBJ2-7; TRBD2 matches 10 bases. Per germline, CDR1 MNHEY and CDR2 SMNVEV (reference sequence). This CDR3 is built from 15 residues. J lost 4 bases, V lost 4 bases, and 7 bases had no gene match. The CDR3 loop is CASSSAGLATYEQYF. The CDR3 nucleotides read TGTGCCAGCAGTTCGGCGGGACTAGCGACATACGAGCAGTACTTC.

This rearrangement joins TRBV2 to TRBJ1-1, with 9 bases aligning to TRBD1. Germline trimming cut 5 bases from V and 3 bases from J; bases unmatched to any gene: 13. Germline CDR1 and CDR2: SNHLY and FYNNEI. This CDR3 is built from 17 residues. This chain's CDR3 is CASSIGTGWGEDTEAFF. In DNA, the CDR3 is TGTGCCAGCAGTATAGGGACAGGGTGGGGCGAGGACACTGAAGCTTTCTTT.

This chain uses TRBV7-9 with TRBJ1-6; D is possibly TRBD1 (5 bases). V lost 4 bases and J 5 bases, leaving 12 bases between the germline ends. Germline V gene sequence: CDR1 SEHNR, CDR2 FQNEAQ (reference sequence). The CDR3 has 15 residues. The CDR3 DNA reads TGTGCCAGCAGCTCCCCCAGGGAGAATAATTCACCCCTCCACTTT. This codes for CASSSPRENNSPLHF.

V and J are TRBV7-6 and TRBJ1-1; 9 bases agree with TRBD1. The CDR3 runs 19 residues. The V and J ends lost 0 bases and 0 bases, in that order; junction bases with no gene match: 11. Germline V lookup: CDR1 SGHVS, CDR2 FNYEAQ. For the CDR3, the DNA is TGTGCCAGCAGCTTAGCGAACCGGGACAGGGATAACATGAACACTGAAGCTTTCTTT. Protein product: CASSLANRDRDNMNTEAFF.

The genes are TRBV20-1 and TRBJ2-5; 13 nucleotides line up with TRBD2. Germline trimming cut 5 bases from V and 5 bases from J; bases unmatched to any gene: 11. In germline, CDR1 is DFQATT, CDR2 SNEGSKA (reference sequence). CDR3 length: 16 amino acids. CDR3 sequence reads: CSADPTSGRAWETQYF. CDR3 bases: TGCAGTGCTGACCCCACTAGCGGGAGGGCCTGGGAGACCCAGTACTTC.

The rearrangement links TRBV24-1 to TRBJ2-5; TRBD2 aligns across 7 bases. After removal of 1 base from V and 2 bases from J, the junction contained 6 bases not matched to a gene. There are 16 residues in the CDR3. Germline CDR1 KGHDR, CDR2 SFDVKD. CDR3 sequence: CATSDFWASGQETQYF. The CDR3 DNA sequence: TGTGCCACCAGTGATTTTTGGGCTAGCGGACAAGAGACCCAGTACTTC.

This chain's CDR3 is CASSGLAGGYIGELFF. The DNA for the CDR3 is TGTGCCAGTTCAGGACTAGCGGGAGGGTATATCGGGGAGCTGTTTTTT. The gene calls are TRBV6-1 and TRBJ2-2, with 15 bases lining up with TRBD2. The CDR3 has 16 amino acids. The V and J ends lost 9 bases and 7 bases, in that order; junction bases with no gene match: 9. The germline V gene has CDR1 MNHNS and CDR2 SASEGT.

The count of this clonotype is one. The V call is TRBV10-3, the J call TRBJ2-3; D not resolved. The CDR3 covers 13 residues. CDR1 is ENHRY and CDR2 is SYGVKD in the germline V gene. The germline V and J ends were trimmed by 10 bases and 0 bases, with 11 bases remaining between them. As DNA, the CDR3 is TGTGCCACCCAACAACTTAGCACAGATACGCAGTATTTT. This gives the protein CATQQLSTDTQYF.

This clonotype showed up just a few times. This sequence joins TRBV19 and TRBJ2-5; 12 nucleotides agree with TRBD1. The germline V gene has CDR1 LNHDA and CDR2 SQIVND (reference sequence). This CDR3 comprises 17 residues. V trimming: 6 bases; J trimming: 5 bases; junction bases outside the gene matches: 13. The CDR3 loop reads CASSQRVGTGGMETQYF. Written as DNA, the CDR3 is TGTGCCAGTAGCCAACGGGTTGGGACAGGGGGCATGGAGACCCAGTACTTC.

The chain employs TRBV7-6 and TRBJ1-3, with TRBD1 as a possible D gene (5 bases). The CDR3 runs to 13 residues. V was shortened by 3 bases and J by 2 bases, with 5 bases between the two germline ends. Germline V gene lookup returns CDR1 SGHVS and CDR2 FNYEAQ. CDR3 DNA: TGTGCCAGCAGCTTGACAGCTGGAAACACCATATATTTT. The encoded protein is CASSLTAGNTIYF.

CDR3 region: CSAPMRQGLNEKLFF. In DNA, the CDR3 is TGCAGTGCCCCTATGAGGCAGGGCCTTAATGAAAAACTGTTTTTT. The V gene is TRBV20-1, the J gene TRBJ1-4; a possible D gene is TRBD1 (5 bases). Trimming pared 6 bases from V and 4 bases from J, leaving 18 bases between. The germline gives CDR1 DFQATT, CDR2 SNEGSKA (reference sequence). The CDR3 is 15 amino acids.

CDR3 DNA sequence: TGTGCCAGCAGCTCTGGCGGGGACCAAGAGACCCAGTACTTC. Its protein product is CASSSGGDQETQYF. This chain links TRBV5-4 with TRBJ2-5; D is perhaps TRBD2 (6 bases). Germline CDR1 SGHNT, CDR2 YYREEE (reference sequence). V was clipped by 3 bases and J by 0 bases, with 9 bases between them. The CDR3 loop spans 14 amino acids.

The chain carries TRBV5-4 and TRBJ2-1, with D perhaps matching TRBD2 (6 bases). Germline V lookup: CDR1 SGHNT, CDR2 YYREEE (reference sequence). The germline V and J ends were trimmed by 4 bases and 9 bases, with 23 bases remaining between them. The CDR3 has 16 amino acids. CDR3 nucleotide sequence: TGTGCCAGCAGCCCTAATGGGGAGTCGGCGGGGCGTGAGCAGTTCTTC. Encoded protein: CASSPNGESAGREQFF.

The chain uses TRBV2 and TRBJ1-2, with D uncertain. CDR1 is SNHLY, CDR2 FYNNEI, per germline. CDR3 length equals 16 residues. Deletions cut 6 bases from V and 2 bases from J, with 19 bases between. This CDR3 is CASRFSRSSRNYGYTF. DNA of the CDR3: TGTGCCAGCAGATTCAGTCGATCCTCTCGGAACTATGGCTACACCTTC.

This clonotype turned up a few times. The CDR3 DNA follows: TGTGCCAGCACTGATATTTGGTGGCAGCCCCAGCATTTT. The encoded protein is CASTDIWWQPQHF. The chain links TRBV6-2 or TRBV6-3 to TRBJ1-5; D remains unclear. V lost 7 bases, J lost 7 bases, and 14 bases lay in between. Germline-derived CDR1 and CDR2 are MNHEY and SVGEGT. The CDR3 spans 13 residues.

The chain employs TRBV15 and TRBJ2-7; a possible D gene is TRBD1 (6 bases). Trimming shortened V by 3 bases and J by 0 bases, and 9 bases separated the two germline ends. Germline CDR1 LNHNV, CDR2 YYDKDF (reference sequence). The length of the CDR3 is 14 residues. The DNA of the CDR3 is TGTGCCACCAGCAGTACAGGGTCCTCCTACGAGCAGTACTTC. Translating gives CATSSTGSSYEQYF. Full variable domain (remainder filled in from reference TRBV15 and TRBJ2-7): DAMVIQNPRYQVTQFGKPVTLSCSQTLNHNVMYWYQQKSSQAPKLLFHYYDKDFNNEADTPDNFQSRRPNTSFCFLDIRSPGLGDTAMYLCATSSTGSSYEQYFGPGTRLTVT.

J is TRBJ2-1 and V is TRBV10-3; maybe TRBD1 (6 bases). The germline gives CDR1 ENHRY, CDR2 SYGVKD. The V and J ends lost 6 bases and 12 bases respectively, with 18 bases between them. The CDR3 is made up of 13 amino acids. As DNA, the CDR3 is TGTGCCATCAGACGGAAACAGGGCCCCAGGCAGTTCTTC. Its protein product is CAIRRKQGPRQFF.

V gene TRBV20-1 combines with J gene TRBJ2-1; D may match TRBD1 or TRBD2 (5 bases each). Germline V lookup: CDR1 DFQATT, CDR2 SNEGSKA (reference sequence). V was cut by 6 bases and J by 6 bases, with 21 bases left in between. This CDR3 is 15 amino acids long. The CDR3, as DNA: TGCAGTGCCAGCATCCCGGGACGATCGGTCAATGAGCAGTTCTTC. Protein product: CSASIPGRSVNEQFF.